The 12 T cell receptor beta chains presented below share a single source sample, sequenced in a study of blood T cells in healthy people across ages. A second PCR of about 7 to 12 cycles used a sample-barcoded 5' primer and a J-beta primer mix. MiXCR, applied by TCRdb to the 5' RACE reads, yields one record per CDR3 protein. Among roughly 1.4 million distinct CDR3 sequences listed, roughly 59% were seen once. The sample comprised blood. These TCRs come from a man aged 18-30 years in good health.

This clonotype showed up just a few times. This sequence joins TRBV27 and TRBJ1-6; no clear D. The CDR3 totals 16 residues. Trimming pared 8 bases from V and 1 base from J, leaving 15 bases between. Germline V gene data show CDR1 as MNHEY and CDR2 as SMNVEV (reference sequence). CDR3 DNA sequence: TGTGCCAGCGGTCCAATAAGTGGGTCCTATAATTCACCCCTCCACTTT. Amino acid sequence: CASGPISGSYNSPLHF.

J is TRBJ2-2 and V is TRBV7-9; D perhaps matches TRBD1 (6 bases). Trimming cost V 3 bases and J 3 bases, with 11 bases left between them. Germline values: CDR1 SEHNR, CDR2 FQNEAQ (reference sequence). The CDR3 is 15 amino acids. CDR3 DNA: TGTGCCAGCAGCTTGGATCAGGGGTACACCGGGGAGCTGTTTTTT. Translated: CASSLDQGYTGELFF.

The V call is TRBV3-1, the J call TRBJ1-3; D remains ambiguous. CDR1 and CDR2 from the germline V gene are LGHDT and YNNKEL (reference sequence). V was cut by 4 bases and J by 0 bases, with 10 bases left in between. This CDR3 spans 15 amino acids. The CDR3 loop is CASSPRTVSGNTIYF. CDR3 coding DNA: TGTGCCAGCAGCCCTCGGACGGTCTCTGGAAACACCATATATTTT.

This clonotype was observed a few times. The V and J genes are TRBV7-2 and TRBJ2-5; unclear D gene. The CDR3 is 12 amino acids. Germline assignment: CDR1 SGHTA and CDR2 FQGNSA. Deletions cut 5 bases from V and 5 bases from J, with 9 bases between. The CDR3 DNA is TGTGCCAGCAGCCTCCACGGGGAGACCCAGTACTTC. Its protein product is CASSLHGETQYF. Full variable domain (outside the CDR3, taken from reference TRBV7-2 and TRBJ2-5): GAGVSQSPSNKVTEKGKDVELRCDPISGHTALYWYRQSLGQGLEFLIYFQGNSAPDKSGLPSDRFSAERTGGSVSTLTIQRTQQEDSAVYLCASSLHGETQYFGPGTRLLVL.

V usage is TRBV12-3 or TRBV12-4 and J usage is TRBJ2-5, with 8 bases identical to TRBD2. Trimming cost V 6 bases and J 2 bases; bases outside gene matches: 5. The CDR3 consists of 14 residues. The CDR3 DNA reads as TGTGCCAGCAGGGCCGGGACTAGACAAGAGACCCAGTACTTC. Encoded protein: CASRAGTRQETQYF.

This clonotype was counted a few times. The chain recombines TRBV6-5 with TRBJ2-3; 11 bases are a match to TRBD2. The length of the CDR3 is 16 residues. Germline assignment: CDR1 MNHEY and CDR2 SVGAGI. J was trimmed by 2 bases and V by 6 bases; bases with no gene match: 7. The CDR3 nucleotides read TGTGCCAGCAGCCTACTAGCGGGGGACCTCACAGATACGCAGTATTTT. It encodes CASSLLAGDLTDTQYF.

J is TRBJ2-1 and V is TRBV20-1, with D tentatively TRBD1 (5 bases). Trimming removed 6 bases at V and 7 bases at J, with 28 bases between. CDR3 length: 17 residues. Germline V gives CDR1 DFQATT, CDR2 SNEGSKA (reference sequence). The CDR3 here is CSAPWQGALLTRNEQFF. CDR3 DNA sequence: TGCAGTGCCCCTTGGCAAGGGGCCCTTCTCACACGTAATGAGCAGTTCTTC.

The V and J genes are TRBV6-2 or TRBV6-3 and TRBJ1-5; possibly TRBD1 for D (5 bases). The CDR3 length is 12 residues. Germline lookup yields CDR1 MNHEY and CDR2 SVGEGT. V was pared by 10 bases and J by 7 bases, with 14 bases between. CDR3 region: CATKRDVQPQHF. The CDR3 DNA reads TGTGCCACCAAAAGGGACGTACAGCCCCAGCATTTT.

The rearrangement joins TRBV4-1 to TRBJ1-1; possible D gene TRBD1, 6 bases. Germline lookup yields CDR1 MGHRA and CDR2 YSYEKL. Trimming took 0 bases from V and 0 from J, leaving 11 bases between them. This CDR3 contains 16 residues. CDR3 protein: CASSQEPGQLNTEAFF. The CDR3 DNA reads TGCGCCAGCAGCCAAGAACCGGGACAACTGAACACTGAAGCTTTCTTT.

The chain employs TRBV7-2 and TRBJ2-3; 12 nucleotides align to TRBD2. J lost 3 bases, V lost 5 bases, and 9 bases had no gene match. Per germline, CDR1 SGHTA and CDR2 FQGNSA. This CDR3 has 17 amino acids. The CDR3 spells CASSLSLAGGGTDTQYF. The CDR3 DNA reads TGTGCCAGCAGCCTATCACTAGCGGGAGGAGGGACAGATACGCAGTATTTT.

This clonotype was counted a single time. V gene TRBV20-1 combines with J gene TRBJ2-3; 11 bases agree with TRBD1. This CDR3 contains 17 residues. The germline V gene encodes CDR1 DFQATT and CDR2 SNEGSKA (reference sequence). After removal of 7 bases from V and 0 bases from J, the junction contained 12 bases not matched to a gene. In nucleotides, the CDR3 is TGCAGTGGGGAACTGGACAGGGGGCTTTCTAGCACAGATACGCAGTATTTT. It encodes CSGELDRGLSSTDTQYF.

The gene calls are TRBV11-2 and TRBJ2-4, with a weak D call TRBD2 (5 bases). The assigned J gene may be wrong: the sequence end matches TRBJ2-7 better. Germline CDR1 SGHAT, CDR2 FQNNGV. There are 14 residues in the CDR3. In DNA, the CDR3 is TGTGCCAGCAGCTTACCCCGGCGAGGGTTCGAGCAGTACTTC. Its translation: CASSLPRRGFEQYF.